Shown below are 6 T cell receptor beta chains from a single sample sequenced in a study of OX40 agonist ivuxolimab in advanced cancers. Method: immunoSEQ multiplex PCR; TCRdb's copy keeps in-frame clones and lacks some. The profile covers fewer than 85,000 clones, with around four fifths appearing a single time and 0.75% to 0.85% taken by the ten largest. Material: CD4+ or CD8+ T cells sorted from blood, obtained in a trial of the OX40 agonist ivuxolimab. The source of these receptors is an adult with an advanced solid tumor such as melanoma, head and neck, liver or kidney cancer.

This clone has only a few counts. The V gene is TRBV5-4, the J gene TRBJ1-1; 7 bases are shared with TRBD1. This CDR3 contains 14 residues. The V segment lost 3 bases and the J segment 3 bases; nucleotides outside the gene matches: 5. From germline, CDR1 is SGHNT and CDR2 YYREEE (reference sequence). The CDR3 loop is CASSSGQRDTEAFF. The CDR3 DNA reads TGTGCCAGCAGCTCGGGACAGAGAGACACTGAAGCTTTCTTT.

The chain carries TRBV7-3 and TRBJ1-5; D gene unclear. The CDR3 loop spans 13 amino acids. Germline CDR1 and CDR2: SGHTA and FQGTGA. Trimming removed 0 bases at V and 5 bases at J, with 5 bases between. The DNA of the CDR3 is TGTGCCAGCAGCTTAACGTTGGATCAGCCCCAGCATTTT. Translating gives CASSLTLDQPQHF.

The chain joins TRBV19 to TRBJ1-2; 7 positions agree with TRBD1. CDR3 length equals 14 residues. With V trimmed by 2 bases and J by 4 bases, 4 bases remained unmatched. Germline values: CDR1 LNHDA, CDR2 SQIVND (reference sequence). CDR3 amino acids: CASSIRQGSYGYTF. In DNA, the CDR3 is TGTGCCAGTAGTATACGACAGGGCTCCTATGGCTACACCTTC.

This chain links TRBV7-2 with TRBJ2-7; D is uncertain. The CDR3 sequence is 13 residues long. Deletions cut 3 bases from V and 6 bases from J, with 12 bases between. Germline values: CDR1 SGHTA, CDR2 FQGNSA. The CDR3 spells CASSLSELGEQYF. As DNA, the CDR3 is TGTGCCAGCAGCTTGTCAGAGTTAGGCGAGCAGTACTTC.

J is TRBJ1-2 and V is TRBV6-5; D is possibly TRBD1 (5 bases). Germline V gives CDR1 MNHEY, CDR2 SVGAGI. The CDR3 runs 12 residues. Trimming cost V 7 bases and J 7 bases, with 13 bases left between them. The CDR3, as DNA: TGTGCCAGCAAGGGAGGGGATTCTGGCTACACCTTC. Translated: CASKGGDSGYTF.

This clone has a single count. CDR3 in amino acids: CASRGTGGNEQYF. The CDR3 bases are TGTGCCAGCAGGGGGACAGGGGGAAACGAGCAGTACTTC. The J gene is TRBJ2-7, the V gene TRBV14; the match to TRBD1 covers 11 bases. The trim removed 6 bases at V and 5 bases at J, leaving 3 bases unmatched. There are 13 residues in the CDR3. The germline V gene encodes CDR1 SGHDN and CDR2 FVKESK.